Listed below are T cell receptor beta chains from one sample, sequenced in a study of blood T cell repertoires in COVID-19. Method: immunoSEQ multiplex PCR; TCRdb's copy keeps in-frame clones and lacks some. The data show just under 70,000 clones, 86% seen once. The specimen was peripheral blood. The receptors originated from a man aged 30-40 years with acute or convalescent COVID-19. Both conserved end residues are part of each CDR3. The D gene is left open where the match is weak. Size is omitted from some rows. Given values are once, few, many or a class for expanded clones.

J gene: TRBJ2-1
CDR3 length: 16
D gene: -
clone size: -
V gene: TRBV30
CDR3 protein: CAWSGYIASAYNEQFF
CDR3 DNA: TGTGCCTGGAGTGGATATATAGCGTCGGCCTACAATGAGCAGTTCTTC

J gene: TRBJ2-2
CDR3 length: 13
D gene: -
clone size: -
V gene: TRBV6-5
CDR3 protein: CAGWTANTGELFF
CDR3 DNA: TGTGCCGGATGGACAGCGAACACCGGGGAGCTGTTTTTT

J gene: TRBJ2-1
CDR3 length: 15
D gene: TRBD2
clone size: -
V gene: TRBV9
CDR3 protein: CASSPSGRAVDEQFF
CDR3 DNA: TGTGCCAGCAGCCCTAGCGGGAGGGCCGTCGATGAGCAGTTCTTC

J gene: TRBJ2-3
CDR3 length: 14
D gene: -
clone size: -
V gene: TRBV7-2
CDR3 protein: CASSLGRGLDTQYF
CDR3 DNA: TGTGCCAGCAGCTTAGGGAGGGGGCTGGATACGCAGTATTTT

J gene: TRBJ2-7
CDR3 length: 14
D gene: TRBD2
clone size: -
V gene: TRBV4-1
CDR3 protein: CASSQAGLEYEQYF
CDR3 DNA: TGCGCCAGCAGCCAAGCGGGACTAGAATACGAGCAGTACTTC

J gene: TRBJ2-1
CDR3 length: 12
D gene: -
clone size: -
V gene: TRBV5-4
CDR3 protein: CASSPYGTEQFF
CDR3 DNA: TGTGCCAGCAGCCCCTACGGGACAGAGCAGTTCTTC

J gene: TRBJ2-7
CDR3 length: 14
D gene: TRBD1
clone size: few
V gene: TRBV18
CDR3 protein: CASSPDRAPYEQYF
CDR3 DNA: TGTGCCAGCTCACCGGACAGGGCTCCGTACGAGCAGTACTTC

J gene: TRBJ1-5
CDR3 length: 14
D gene: -
clone size: -
V gene: TRBV6-5
CDR3 protein: CASRKLDLNQPQHF
CDR3 DNA: TGTGCCAGCAGAAAACTAGATCTTAATCAGCCCCAGCATTTT

J gene: TRBJ1-2
CDR3 length: 14
D gene: TRBD1
clone size: few
V gene: TRBV6-5
CDR3 protein: CASSLDRVSYGYTF
CDR3 DNA: TGTGCCAGCAGCCTGGACAGGGTGAGCTATGGCTACACCTTC

J gene: TRBJ2-6
CDR3 length: 15
D gene: -
clone size: -
V gene: TRBV6-4
CDR3 protein: CASSMTSSGANVLTF
CDR3 DNA: TGTGCCAGCAGTATGACTTCCTCTGGGGCCAACGTCCTGACTTTC

J gene: TRBJ1-2
CDR3 length: 16
D gene: TRBD1
clone size: -
V gene: TRBV28
CDR3 protein: CASSPPEQGSARGYTF
CDR3 DNA: TGTGCCAGCAGTCCGCCCGAACAGGGGTCAGCCCGTGGCTACACCTTC

J gene: TRBJ1-2
CDR3 length: 13
D gene: -
clone size: -
V gene: TRBV11-2
CDR3 protein: CASSLSHSYGYTF
CDR3 DNA: TGTGCCAGCAGCTTATCACACAGCTATGGCTACACCTTC

J gene: TRBJ2-2
CDR3 length: 13
D gene: -
clone size: -
V gene: TRBV27
CDR3 protein: CASSPNDSGELFF
CDR3 DNA: TGTGCCAGCAGTCCCAACGACTCCGGGGAGCTGTTTTTT

J gene: TRBJ2-5
CDR3 length: 14
D gene: -
clone size: -
V gene: TRBV4-1
CDR3 protein: CASSLNGEQETQYF
CDR3 DNA: TGCGCCAGCAGCCTCAACGGGGAACAAGAGACCCAGTACTTC

J gene: TRBJ2-7
CDR3 length: 19
D gene: -
clone size: -
V gene: TRBV4-1
CDR3 protein: CASSQLVGWGVAKPYEQYF
CDR3 DNA: TGCGCCAGCAGCCAGTTGGTGGGGTGGGGGGTAGCTAAACCCTACGAGCAGTACTTC

J gene: TRBJ2-3
CDR3 length: 14
D gene: TRBD2
clone size: once
V gene: TRBV19
CDR3 protein: CASSEAGGLDTQYF
CDR3 DNA: TGTGCCAGTAGTGAAGCGGGAGGGCTAGATACGCAGTATTTT

J gene: TRBJ1-4
CDR3 length: 16
D gene: TRBD1
clone size: -
V gene: TRBV15
CDR3 protein: CATSGDRGATNEKLFF
CDR3 DNA: TGTGCCACCAGCGGTGACAGGGGGGCAACTAATGAAAAACTGTTTTTT

J gene: TRBJ2-7
CDR3 length: 14
D gene: -
clone size: -
V gene: TRBV5-4
CDR3 protein: CASSLDLATYEQYF
CDR3 DNA: TGTGCCAGCAGCTTGGATCTAGCGACCTACGAGCAGTACTTC

J gene: TRBJ1-6
CDR3 length: 14
D gene: -
clone size: -
V gene: TRBV4-3
CDR3 protein: CASSQGGSGSPLHF
CDR3 DNA: TGCGCCAGCAGCCAAGGCGGGTCCGGTTCACCCCTCCACTTT

J gene: TRBJ2-7
CDR3 length: 16
D gene: TRBD2
clone size: -
V gene: TRBV7-9
CDR3 protein: CASSFVERGVPYEQYF
CDR3 DNA: TGTGCCAGCAGCTTTGTGGAGCGGGGGGTTCCCTACGAGCAGTACTTC

J gene: TRBJ2-5
CDR3 length: 18
D gene: TRBD2
clone size: -
V gene: TRBV28
CDR3 protein: CASSYTRRTSGRAGTQYF
CDR3 DNA: TGTGCCAGCAGTTACACCCGGCGGACTAGCGGGAGGGCCGGGACCCAGTACTTC

J gene: TRBJ2-7
CDR3 length: 15
D gene: -
clone size: -
V gene: TRBV4-3
CDR3 protein: CASSQVKGWAYEQYF
CDR3 DNA: TGCGCCAGCAGCCAAGTCAAGGGGTGGGCGTACGAGCAGTACTTC

J gene: TRBJ1-1
CDR3 length: 21
D gene: -
clone size: -
V gene: TRBV21-1
CDR3 protein: CASSTKNRGGWPATLNTEAFF
CDR3 DNA: TGTGCCAGCAGCACTAAGAATCGGGGAGGTTGGCCAGCAACCCTGAACACTGAAGCTTTCTTT

J gene: TRBJ2-7
CDR3 length: 13
D gene: -
clone size: -
V gene: TRBV5-1
CDR3 protein: CASSSPGKYEQYF
CDR3 DNA: TGCGCCAGCAGCTCCCCAGGGAAATACGAGCAGTACTTC

J gene: TRBJ2-1
CDR3 length: 13
D gene: TRBD2
clone size: -
V gene: TRBV4-2
CDR3 protein: CATATSGEDEQFF
CDR3 DNA: TGTGCCACCGCGACTAGCGGGGAAGATGAGCAGTTCTTC

J gene: TRBJ2-1
CDR3 length: 11
D gene: -
clone size: -
V gene: TRBV7-9
CDR3 protein: CASTPSNEQFF
CDR3 DNA: TGTGCCAGCACCCCATCCAATGAGCAGTTCTTC

J gene: TRBJ2-7
CDR3 length: 16
D gene: -
clone size: -
V gene: TRBV5-6
CDR3 protein: CASSLTYVAAAYEQYF
CDR3 DNA: TGTGCCAGCAGCTTGACGTACGTAGCAGCAGCCTACGAGCAGTACTTC

J gene: TRBJ2-1
CDR3 length: 15
D gene: TRBD2
clone size: -
V gene: TRBV5-1
CDR3 protein: CASSLVAGVSNEQFF
CDR3 DNA: TGCGCCAGCAGCTTGGTTGCGGGAGTAAGCAATGAGCAGTTCTTC